This TCR beta chain was recovered during a study of T cells in tuberculosis. Assay: immunoSEQ multiplex PCR; the TCRdb copy retains only in-frame clones and omits some. The profile shows approximately 34,000 clones, about 91% of them singletons. This CDR3 region has 17 residues. CDR1 and CDR2 from the germline V gene are SGHVS and FQNEAQ. Trimming shortened V by 5 bases and J by 3 bases, and 22 bases separated the two germline ends. Sample time point: new active TB diagnosis, blood taken before or within 7 days of starting treatment. V is TRBV7-8 and J is TRBJ1-2, with D maybe TRBD1 (5 bases). Material: PBMCs, obtained at tuberculosis diagnosis. The receptor was derived from an adult with tuberculosis. CDR3 residues: CASSPLAGGQGDYGYTF. The DNA of the CDR3 is TGTGCCAGCAGCCCTCTAGCGGGAGGGCAGGGTGACTATGGCTACACCTTC.